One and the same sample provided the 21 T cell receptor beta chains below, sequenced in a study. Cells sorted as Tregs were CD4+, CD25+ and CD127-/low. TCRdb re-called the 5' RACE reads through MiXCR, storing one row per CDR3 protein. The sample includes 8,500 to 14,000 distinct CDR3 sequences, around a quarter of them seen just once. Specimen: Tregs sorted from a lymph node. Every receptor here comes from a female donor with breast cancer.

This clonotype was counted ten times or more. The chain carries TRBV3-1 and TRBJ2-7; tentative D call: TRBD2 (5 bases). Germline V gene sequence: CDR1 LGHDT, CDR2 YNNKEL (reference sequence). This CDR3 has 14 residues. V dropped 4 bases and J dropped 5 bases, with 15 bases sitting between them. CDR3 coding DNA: TGTGCCAGCAGCCCTACGGGATTCCAGGACGAGCAGTACTTC. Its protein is CASSPTGFQDEQYF.

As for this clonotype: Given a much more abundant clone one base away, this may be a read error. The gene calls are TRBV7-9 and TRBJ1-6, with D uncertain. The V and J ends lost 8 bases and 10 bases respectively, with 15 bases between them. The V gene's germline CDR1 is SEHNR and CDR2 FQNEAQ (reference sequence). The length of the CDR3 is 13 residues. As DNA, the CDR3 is TGTGCCAGCTGTTTTGCGTCAGGATCACCCCTCCACTTT. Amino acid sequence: CASCFASGSPLHF.

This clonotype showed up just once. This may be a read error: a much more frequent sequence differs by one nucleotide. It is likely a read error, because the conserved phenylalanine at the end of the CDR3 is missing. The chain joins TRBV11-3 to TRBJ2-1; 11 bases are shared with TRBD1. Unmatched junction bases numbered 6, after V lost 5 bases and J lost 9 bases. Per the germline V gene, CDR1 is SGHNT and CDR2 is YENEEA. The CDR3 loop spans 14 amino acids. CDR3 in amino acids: CASSHSGTGGEQFL. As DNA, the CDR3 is TGTGCCAGCAGCCATTCCGGGACAGGGGGTGAGCAGTTCCTC.

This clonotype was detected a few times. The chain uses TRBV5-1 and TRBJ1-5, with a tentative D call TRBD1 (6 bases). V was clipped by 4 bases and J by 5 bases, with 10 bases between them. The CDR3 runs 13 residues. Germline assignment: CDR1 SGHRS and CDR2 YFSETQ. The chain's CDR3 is CASSPAGDQPQHF. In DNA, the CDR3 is TGCGCCAGCAGCCCCGCAGGGGATCAGCCCCAGCATTTT.

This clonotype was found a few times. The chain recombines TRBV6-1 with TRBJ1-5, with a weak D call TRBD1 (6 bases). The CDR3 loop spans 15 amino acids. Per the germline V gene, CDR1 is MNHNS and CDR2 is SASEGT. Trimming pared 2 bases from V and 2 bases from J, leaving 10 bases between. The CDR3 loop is CASSETWTGNQPQHF. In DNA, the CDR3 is TGTGCCAGCAGTGAAACTTGGACAGGCAATCAGCCCCAGCATTTT.

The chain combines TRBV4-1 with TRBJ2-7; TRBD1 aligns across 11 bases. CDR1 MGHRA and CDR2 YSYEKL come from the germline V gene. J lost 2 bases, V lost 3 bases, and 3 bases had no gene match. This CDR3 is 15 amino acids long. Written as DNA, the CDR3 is TGCGCCAGCAGCCAGGGGACAGGGGGGACCTACGAGCAGTACTTC. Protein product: CASSQGTGGTYEQYF.

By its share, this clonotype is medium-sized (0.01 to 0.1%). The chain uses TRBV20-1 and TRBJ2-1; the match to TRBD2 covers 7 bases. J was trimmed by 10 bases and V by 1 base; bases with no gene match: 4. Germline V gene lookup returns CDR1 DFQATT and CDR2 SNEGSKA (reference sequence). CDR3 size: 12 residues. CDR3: CSARVGGREQFF. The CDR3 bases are TGCAGTGCTAGAGTGGGCGGGAGAGAGCAGTTCTTC.

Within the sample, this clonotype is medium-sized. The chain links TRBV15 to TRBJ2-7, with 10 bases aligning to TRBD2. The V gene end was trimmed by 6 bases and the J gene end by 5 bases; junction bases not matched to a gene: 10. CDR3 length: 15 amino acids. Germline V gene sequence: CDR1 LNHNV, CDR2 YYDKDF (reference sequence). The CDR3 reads CATSSTSGIFDEQYF. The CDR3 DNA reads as TGTGCCACCAGTTCCACTAGCGGGATTTTCGACGAGCAGTACTTC.

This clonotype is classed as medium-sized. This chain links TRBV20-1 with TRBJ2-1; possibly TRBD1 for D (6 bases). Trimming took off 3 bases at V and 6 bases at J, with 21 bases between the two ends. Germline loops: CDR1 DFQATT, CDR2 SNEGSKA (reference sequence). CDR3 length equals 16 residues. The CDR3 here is CSAREVTGRSGNEQFF. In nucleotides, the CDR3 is TGCAGTGCTAGGGAGGTCACAGGGCGGTCTGGCAATGAGCAGTTCTTC.

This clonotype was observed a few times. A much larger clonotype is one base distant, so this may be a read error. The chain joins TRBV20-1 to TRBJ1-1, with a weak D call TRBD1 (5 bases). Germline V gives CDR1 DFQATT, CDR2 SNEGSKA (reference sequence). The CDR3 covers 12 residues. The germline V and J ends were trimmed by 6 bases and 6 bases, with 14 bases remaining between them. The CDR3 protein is CSARQRLAEAFF. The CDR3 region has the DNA TGCAGTGCACGACAGAGGCTTGCTGAAGCTTTCTTT.

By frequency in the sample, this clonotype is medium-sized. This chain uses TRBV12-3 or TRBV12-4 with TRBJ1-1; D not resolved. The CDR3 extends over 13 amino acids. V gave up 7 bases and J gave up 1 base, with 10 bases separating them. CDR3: CASTLAGNTEAFF. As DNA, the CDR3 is TGTGCCAGCACCCTGGCAGGGAACACTGAAGCTTTCTTT.

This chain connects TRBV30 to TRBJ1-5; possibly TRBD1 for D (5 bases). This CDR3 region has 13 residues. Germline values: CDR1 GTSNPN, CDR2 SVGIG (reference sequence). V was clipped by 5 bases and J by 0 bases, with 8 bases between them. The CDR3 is CAWSGHSNQPQHF. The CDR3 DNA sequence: TGTGCCTGGTCGGGGCATAGCAATCAGCCCCAGCATTTT.

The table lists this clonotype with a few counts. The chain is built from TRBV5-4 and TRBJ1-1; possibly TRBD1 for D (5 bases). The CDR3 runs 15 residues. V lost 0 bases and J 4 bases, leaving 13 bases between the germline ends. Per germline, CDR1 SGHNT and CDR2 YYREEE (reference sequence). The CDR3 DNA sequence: TGTGCCAGCAGCTTGGGGGGGGACGCTAGCACTGAAGCTTTCTTT. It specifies CASSLGGDASTEAFF. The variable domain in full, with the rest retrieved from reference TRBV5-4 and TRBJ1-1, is ETGVTQSPTHLIKTRGQQVTLRCSSQSGHNTVSWYQQALGQGPQFIFQYYREEENGRGNFPPRFSGLQFPNYSSELNVNALELDDSALYLCASSLGGDASTEAFFGQGTRLTVV.

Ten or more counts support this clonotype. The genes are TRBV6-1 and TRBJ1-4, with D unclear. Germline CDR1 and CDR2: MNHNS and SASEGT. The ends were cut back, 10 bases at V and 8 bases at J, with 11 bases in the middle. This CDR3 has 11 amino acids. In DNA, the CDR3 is TGTGCCACCGACTCGGGGGAAAAACTGTTTTTT. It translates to CATDSGEKLFF.

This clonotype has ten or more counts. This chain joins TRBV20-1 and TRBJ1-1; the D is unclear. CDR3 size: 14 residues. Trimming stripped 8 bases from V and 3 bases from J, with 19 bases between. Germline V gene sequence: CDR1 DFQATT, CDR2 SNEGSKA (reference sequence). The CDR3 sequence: CSPGSGVMYTEAFF. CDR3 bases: TGCAGTCCTGGATCCGGGGTAATGTACACTGAAGCTTTCTTT.

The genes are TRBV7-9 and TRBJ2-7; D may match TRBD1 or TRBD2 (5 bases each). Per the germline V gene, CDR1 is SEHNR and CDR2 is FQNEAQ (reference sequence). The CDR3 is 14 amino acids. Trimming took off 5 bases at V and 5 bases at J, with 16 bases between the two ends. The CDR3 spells CASSPGPYGNEQYF. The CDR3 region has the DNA TGTGCCAGCAGCCCGGGACCGTACGGAAACGAGCAGTACTTC. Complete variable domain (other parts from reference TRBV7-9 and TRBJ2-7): DTGVSQNPRHKITKRGQNVTFRCDPISEHNRLYWYRQTLGQGPEFLTYFQNEAQLEKSRLLSDRFSAERPKGSFSTLEIQRTEQGDSAMYLCASSPGPYGNEQYFGPGTRLTVT.

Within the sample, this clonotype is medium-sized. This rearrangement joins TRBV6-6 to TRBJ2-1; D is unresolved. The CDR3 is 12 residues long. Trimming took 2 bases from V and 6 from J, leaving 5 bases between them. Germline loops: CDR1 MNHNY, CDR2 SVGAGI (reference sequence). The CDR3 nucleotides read TGTGCCAGCAGTTACAGGGTCAATGAGCAGTTCTTC. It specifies CASSYRVNEQFF.

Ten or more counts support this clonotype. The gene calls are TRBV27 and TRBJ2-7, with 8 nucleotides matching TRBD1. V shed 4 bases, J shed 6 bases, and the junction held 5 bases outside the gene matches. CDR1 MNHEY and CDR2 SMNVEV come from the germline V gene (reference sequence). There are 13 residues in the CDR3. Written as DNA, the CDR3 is TGTGCCAGCAGTTCCGGGACAGGACGCGAGCAGTACTTC. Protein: CASSSGTGREQYF.

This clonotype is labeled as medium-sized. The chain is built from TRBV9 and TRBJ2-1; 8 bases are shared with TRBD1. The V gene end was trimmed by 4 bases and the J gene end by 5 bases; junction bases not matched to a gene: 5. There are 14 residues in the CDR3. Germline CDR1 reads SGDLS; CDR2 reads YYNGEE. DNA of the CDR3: TGTGCCAGCAGCACCCGGACAGGGAACAATGAGCAGTTCTTC. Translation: CASSTRTGNNEQFF.

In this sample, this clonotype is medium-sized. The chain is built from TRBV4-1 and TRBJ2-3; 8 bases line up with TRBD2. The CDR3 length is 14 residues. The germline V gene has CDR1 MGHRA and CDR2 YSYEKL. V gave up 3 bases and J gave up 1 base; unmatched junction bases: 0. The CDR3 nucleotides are TGCGCCAGCAGCCAGACTAGCGGCACAGATACGCAGTATTTT. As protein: CASSQTSGTDTQYF.

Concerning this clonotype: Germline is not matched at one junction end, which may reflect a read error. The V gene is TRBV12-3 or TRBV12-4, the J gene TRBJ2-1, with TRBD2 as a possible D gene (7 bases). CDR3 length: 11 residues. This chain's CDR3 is CASNRGGEQCF. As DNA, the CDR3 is TGTGCCAGCAATAGGGGGGGTGAGCAGTGCTTC.